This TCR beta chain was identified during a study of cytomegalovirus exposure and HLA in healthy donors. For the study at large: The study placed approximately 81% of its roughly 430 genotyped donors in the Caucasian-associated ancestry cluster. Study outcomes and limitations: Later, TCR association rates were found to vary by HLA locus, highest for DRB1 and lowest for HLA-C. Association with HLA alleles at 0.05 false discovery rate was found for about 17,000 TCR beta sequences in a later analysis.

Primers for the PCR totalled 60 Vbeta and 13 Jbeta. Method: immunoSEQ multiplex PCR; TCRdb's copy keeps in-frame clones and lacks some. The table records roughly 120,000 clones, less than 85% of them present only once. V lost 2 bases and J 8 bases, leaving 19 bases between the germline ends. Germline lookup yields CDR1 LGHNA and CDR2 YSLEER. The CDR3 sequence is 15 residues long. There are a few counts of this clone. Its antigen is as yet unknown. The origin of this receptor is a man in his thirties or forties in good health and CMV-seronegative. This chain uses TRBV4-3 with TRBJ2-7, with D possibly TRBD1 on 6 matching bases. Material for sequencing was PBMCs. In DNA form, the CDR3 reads TGCGCCAGCAGCCAACGCCTCGCAGGGGTAGTTCAGCAGTACTTC. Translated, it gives CASSQRLAGVVQQYF.